These 29 T cell receptor beta chains came from one sample sequenced in a study of spatial heterogeneity in lung cancer. Time point indicated: sample taken at primary tumor resection. From tumor, nontumor lung or frozen PBMC, whole RNA was taken unsorted for sequencing. TCRdb processed the 5' RACE reads anew with MiXCR; each CDR3 protein has one entry. The top ten hold 5.5% to 7.5% of the sample, which has under 75,000 distinct CDR3 sequences, 10% to 15% seen once. The input for sequencing was PBMCs, taken at surgery. The receptors originated from a male donor with early-stage non-small cell lung cancer.

The rearrangement joins TRBV18 to TRBJ1-4, with D hard to call. Germline V CDR1 and CDR2: KGHSH, LQKENI. Trimming cost V 2 bases and J 5 bases, with 12 bases left between them. The CDR3 has 15 residues. The CDR3 protein is CASSPMGTYNEKLFF. For the CDR3, the DNA is TGTGCCAGCTCACCAATGGGCACCTACAATGAAAAACTGTTTTTT. The whole variable domain, filled in from reference TRBV18 and TRBJ1-4, reads NAGVMQNPRHLVRRRGQEARLRCSPMKGHSHVYWYRQLPEEGLKFMVYLQKENIIDESGMPKERFSAEFPKEGPSILRIQQVVRGDSAAYFCASSPMGTYNEKLFFGSGTQLSVL.

The genes are TRBV5-4 and TRBJ1-1; D gene unclear. The CDR3 consists of 14 residues. Germline V gene sequence: CDR1 SGHNT, CDR2 YYREEE (reference sequence). Between the trimmed V and J ends, which lost 2 bases and 10 bases, there was a span of 18 bases. The CDR3 region is CASSFGRAAYRAFF. CDR3 sequence (DNA): TGTGCCAGCAGCTTTGGTAGGGCGGCGTACAGAGCTTTCTTT.

This rearrangement joins TRBV12-5 to TRBJ2-7; D not certain. The CDR3 is 15 residues long. Trimming shortened V by 2 bases and J by 1 base, and 12 bases separated the two germline ends. The germline V gene encodes CDR1 LGHNT and CDR2 FRNRAP. In DNA form, the CDR3 reads TGTGCTAGTGGTTTGCTTCTGACGGATTCCTACGAGCAGTACTTC. Protein: CASGLLLTDSYEQYF.

This clonotype was seen many times. The chain links TRBV7-2 to TRBJ1-5; D call uncertain. V was cut by 5 bases and J by 3 bases, with 8 bases left in between. Per germline, CDR1 SGHTA and CDR2 FQGNSA. This CDR3 is 13 amino acids long. For the CDR3, the DNA is TGTGCCAGCAGCCCCAGTACCAATCAGCCCCAGCATTTT. It codes for CASSPSTNQPQHF.

This clonotype has ten or more counts. The chain links TRBV27 to TRBJ2-7, with D possibly TRBD1 on 5 matching bases. V was shortened by 4 bases and J by 0 bases, with 7 bases between the two germline ends. CDR1 is MNHEY and CDR2 is SMNVEV in the germline V gene (reference sequence). The CDR3 contains 13 residues. The CDR3 DNA reads TGTGCCAGCAGTTACGACAGCTCCTACGAGCAGTACTTC. Its protein product is CASSYDSSYEQYF.

This clonotype has more than one count but fewer than ten. DNA for the CDR3: TGTGCCAGCAGTTGGGGTGCAGTGACTAGCGGCAATGAGCAGTTCTTC. Amino acid sequence: CASSWGAVTSGNEQFF. V and J are TRBV6-5 and TRBJ2-1; 9 bases agree with TRBD2. The CDR3 is made up of 16 amino acids. Germline CDR1 and CDR2: MNHEY and SVGAGI. The V gene end was trimmed by 4 bases and the J gene end by 6 bases; junction bases not matched to a gene: 10.

V and J are TRBV7-8 and TRBJ2-7; 7 bases agree with TRBD1. Germline lookup yields CDR1 SGHVS and CDR2 FQNEAQ. Germline trimming cut 2 bases from V and 2 bases from J; bases unmatched to any gene: 21. This CDR3 comprises 20 residues. CDR3 nucleotides: TGTGCCAGCAGCTTACCGAAGGGGAGAACCGGGACAGAAGATCCCTACGAGCAGTACTTC. This translates into CASSLPKGRTGTEDPYEQYF.

This clonotype was detected a few times. The chain couples TRBV11-2 to TRBJ1-2; the match to TRBD1 covers 9 bases. The length of the CDR3 is 13 residues. Trimming took 5 bases from V and 8 from J; bases not matched to a gene: 6. The germline gives CDR1 SGHAT, CDR2 FQNNGV. The DNA of the CDR3 is TGTGCCAGCAGCCGGGACAGGGTGGTCGGCTACACCTTC. Its protein is CASSRDRVVGYTF.

This clonotype was seen only a few times. The chain combines TRBV11-2 with TRBJ2-1; weak D call: TRBD2 (5 bases). The CDR3 contains 12 residues. Germline CDR1 reads SGHAT; CDR2 reads FQNNGV. Trimming took off 1 base at V and 10 bases at J, with 8 bases between the two ends. The CDR3 spells CASSLVEGEQFF. CDR3 in DNA: TGTGCCAGCAGCTTAGTAGAGGGCGAGCAGTTCTTC. The full variable domain, its missing parts supplied by reference TRBV11-2 and TRBJ2-1, is EAGVAQSPRYKIIEKRQSVAFWCNPISGHATLYWYQQILGQGPKLLIQFQNNGVVDDSQLPKDRFSAERLKGVDSTLKIQPAKLEDSAVYLCASSLVEGEQFFGPGTRLTVL.

This clonotype was seen repeatedly, ten times or more. V and J are TRBV5-1 and TRBJ1-1, with TRBD1 matching 11 bases. Germline assignment: CDR1 SGHRS and CDR2 YFSETQ. Trimming removed 2 bases from V and 2 bases from J; junction bases left unmatched: 2. The CDR3 has 15 amino acids. CDR3 sequence reads: CASSLRTGGNTEAFF. The CDR3 nucleotides are TGCGCCAGCAGCTTAAGGACAGGGGGCAACACTGAAGCTTTCTTT.

The chain couples TRBV12-3 or TRBV12-4 to TRBJ2-1; 8 nucleotides align to TRBD2. The CDR3 has 14 amino acids. The V gene end was trimmed by 4 bases and the J gene end by 8 bases; junction bases not matched to a gene: 7. CDR3 bases: TGTGCCAGCAGTTATGTAGTGACTAGCGATGAGCAGTTCTTC. This translates into CASSYVVTSDEQFF.

The chain is built from TRBV5-1 and TRBJ2-1; TRBD2 aligns across 15 bases. The CDR3 consists of 17 residues. Per the germline V gene, CDR1 is SGHRS and CDR2 is YFSETQ. Trimming cost V 4 bases and J 8 bases; bases outside gene matches: 10. The DNA of the CDR3 is TGCGCCAGCAGCCCAGGACTAGCGGGAGGGTTAAACGATGAGCAGTTCTTC. The encoded protein is CASSPGLAGGLNDEQFF.

This clonotype came up a few times. The chain links TRBV20-1 to TRBJ2-3, with D possibly being TRBD1 or TRBD2 (7 bases each). Germline CDR1 and CDR2: DFQATT and SNEGSKA (reference sequence). Trimming removed 3 bases at V and 2 bases at J, with 15 bases between. CDR3 length: 15 residues. CDR3: CSASRGGGPTDTQYF. The DNA for the CDR3 is TGCAGTGCTAGCAGGGGAGGGGGCCCCACAGATACGCAGTATTTT.

In its sample, this clonotype was seen many times. The V gene is TRBV29-1, the J gene TRBJ2-7; 9 positions agree with TRBD1. V shed 4 bases, J shed 6 bases, and the junction held 7 bases outside the gene matches. The CDR3 is 13 amino acids. The germline CDR1 and CDR2 sequences are SQVTM and ANQGSEA. In nucleotides, the CDR3 is TGCAGCGTTGCCGGGACAGGGAACTTCGAGCAGTACTTC. Translation: CSVAGTGNFEQYF.

V usage is TRBV7-6 and J usage is TRBJ2-7; tentative D call: TRBD1 (5 bases). The ends were cut back, 0 bases at V and 12 bases at J, with 12 bases in the middle. The CDR3 is 12 amino acids. Germline CDR1 reads SGHVS; CDR2 reads FNYEAQ. CDR3 sequence reads: CASSLASTEMYF. The CDR3 DNA reads as TGTGCCAGCAGCTTAGCGTCGACAGAGATGTACTTC. The entire variable domain, with the rest obtained from reference TRBV7-6 and TRBJ2-7, is as follows: GAGVSQSPRYKVTKRGQDVALRCDPISGHVSLYWYRQALGQGPEFLTYFNYEAQQDKSGLPNDRFSAERPEGSISTLTIQRTEQRDSAMYRCASSLASTEMYFGPGTRLTVT.

This clonotype was detected only a few times. V is TRBV2 and J is TRBJ2-1; 8 bases map to TRBD2. The trim removed 4 bases at V and 3 bases at J, leaving 5 bases unmatched. Germline V gene sequence: CDR1 SNHLY, CDR2 FYNNEI. The CDR3 runs to 15 residues. The CDR3 region has the DNA TGTGCCAGCAGTGTGGGACTAGTGAGCTACAATGAGCAGTTCTTC. Protein: CASSVGLVSYNEQFF. Together with reference TRBV2 and TRBJ2-1, the CDR3 gives the full variable domain: EPEVTQTPSHQVTQMGQEVILRCVPISNHLYFYWYRQILGQKVEFLVSFYNNEISEKSEIFDDQFSVERPDGSNFTLKIRSTKLEDSAMYFCASSVGLVSYNEQFFGPGTRLTVL.

This clonotype has ten or more counts. V usage is TRBV4-3 and J usage is TRBJ2-1; no clear D. The germline V and J ends were trimmed by 3 bases and 3 bases, with 12 bases remaining between them. The CDR3 runs to 15 residues. Germline CDR1 reads LGHNA; CDR2 reads YSLEER. The CDR3 loop is CASSQERSYYNEQFF. The CDR3 nucleotides read TGCGCCAGCAGCCAGGAACGGTCTTACTACAATGAGCAGTTCTTC.

This clonotype has more than one count but fewer than ten. V and J are TRBV7-2 and TRBJ1-6; 8 positions agree with TRBD1. V was clipped by 6 bases and J by 10 bases; unmatched bases: 11. This CDR3 is 15 amino acids long. The V gene's germline CDR1 is SGHTA and CDR2 FQGNSA. CDR3 coding DNA: TGTGCCAGCAGTCCCGGAGAGACAGGGGTGTCACCCCTCCACTTT. The encoded protein is CASSPGETGVSPLHF.

This clonotype has ten or more counts. J is TRBJ2-2 and V is TRBV6-5; D not certain. Germline assignment: CDR1 MNHEY and CDR2 SVGAGI. The V end lost 7 bases, the J end lost 6 bases, and 6 bases lay between the germline ends. The CDR3 is 11 amino acids. CDR3 in amino acids: CASTNAGELFF. The CDR3 bases are TGTGCCAGCACAAATGCCGGGGAGCTGTTTTTT.

This clonotype was counted many times. V usage is TRBV2 and J usage is TRBJ2-1; TRBD1 is a possible D gene (5 bases). V lost 1 base and J lost 0, with 7 bases in between. The CDR3 spans 15 residues. In germline, CDR1 is SNHLY, CDR2 FYNNEI. As DNA, the CDR3 is TGTGCCAGCAGTGAAGACAGGAGCTCCTACAATGAGCAGTTCTTC. Translating it yields CASSEDRSSYNEQFF.

This chain joins TRBV6-5 and TRBJ2-1; 7 bases align to TRBD2. There are 16 residues in the CDR3. CDR1 is MNHEY and CDR2 is SVGAGI in the germline V gene. J lost 7 bases, V lost 0 bases, and 9 bases had no gene match. The CDR3 region has the DNA TGTGCCAGCAGTTACTCGGGGGGAGGGATGCGTAATGAGCAGTTCTTC. It encodes CASSYSGGGMRNEQFF.

This clonotype was seen repeatedly, ten times or more. The chain employs TRBV9 and TRBJ2-6; TRBD2 matches at 9 bases. This CDR3 has 23 residues. Germline-derived CDR1 and CDR2 are SGDLS and YYNGEE. V gave up 3 bases and J gave up 0 bases; unmatched junction bases: 22. The CDR3 sequence is CASSARLWELGTSFSSGANVLTF. The CDR3 DNA is TGTGCCAGCAGCGCCCGACTTTGGGAATTGGGGACTAGCTTCTCCTCTGGGGCCAACGTCCTGACTTTC.

The chain carries TRBV5-1 and TRBJ2-7; 8 bases are a match to TRBD1. The CDR3 totals 13 residues. After removal of 4 bases from V and 4 bases from J, the junction contained 4 bases not matched to a gene. CDR1 and CDR2 (germline): SGHRS, YFSETQ. CDR3 sequence: CASSHRQGYEQYF. The CDR3 coding sequence is TGCGCCAGCAGCCACCGACAGGGGTACGAGCAGTACTTC.

This clonotype was observed many times. This chain uses TRBV29-1 with TRBJ2-1; 9 nucleotides agree with TRBD2. Germline values: CDR1 SQVTM, CDR2 ANQGSEA. The J segment lost 5 bases and the V segment lost 6 bases, leaving 8 bases of the junction unmatched. This CDR3 has 14 residues. Here the CDR3 reads CSVAGTSYDNEQFF. The CDR3 DNA reads TGCAGCGTCGCCGGGACTAGCTACGACAATGAGCAGTTCTTC.

This clonotype has a count of ten or more. The chain combines TRBV5-1 with TRBJ2-1; D uncertain. V lost 0 bases and J lost 8, with 6 bases in between. The CDR3 contains 12 residues. The germline CDR1 and CDR2 sequences are SGHRS and YFSETQ. CDR3: CASSLGGYEQFF. The CDR3 coding sequence is TGCGCCAGCAGCTTGGGTGGGTATGAGCAGTTCTTC.

This sequence joins TRBV6-5 and TRBJ2-3; TRBD2 matches at 12 bases. V trimming: 2 bases; J trimming: 9 bases; junction bases outside the gene matches: 6. The CDR3 extends over 15 amino acids. Germline assignment: CDR1 MNHEY and CDR2 SVGAGI. CDR3: CASSYETSGRRTQYF. CDR3 nucleotides: TGTGCCAGCAGTTACGAGACTAGCGGGAGACGAACGCAGTATTTT.

The gene calls are TRBV6-2 or TRBV6-3 and TRBJ2-1; no definite D call. The germline gives CDR1 MNHEY, CDR2 SVGEGT. This CDR3 is built from 16 residues. Trimming stripped 4 bases from V and 0 bases from J, with 13 bases between. In DNA, the CDR3 is TGTGCCAGCAGTTCCCCCGGCAGGAGCTCCTACAATGAGCAGTTCTTC. It translates to CASSSPGRSSYNEQFF.

The chain is built from TRBV24-1 and TRBJ2-2; possibly TRBD1 for D (7 bases). CDR1 is KGHDR and CDR2 is SFDVKD in the germline V gene. The CDR3 is 14 residues long. The V end was cut by 4 bases, the J end by 4 bases, with 9 bases between. CDR3 nucleotide sequence: TGTGCCACCAGTGACAGGGGGGCCACCGGGGAGCTGTTTTTT. Residues: CATSDRGATGELFF.

This chain links TRBV7-2 with TRBJ2-1; D ambiguous. This CDR3 region has 15 residues. V was trimmed by 5 bases and J by 8 bases, leaving 19 bases between them. Germline values: CDR1 SGHTA, CDR2 FQGNSA. DNA of the CDR3: TGTGCCAGCAGCGCCGCCGGCGCCCGAGACTATGAGCAGTTCTTC. It codes for CASSAAGARDYEQFF.